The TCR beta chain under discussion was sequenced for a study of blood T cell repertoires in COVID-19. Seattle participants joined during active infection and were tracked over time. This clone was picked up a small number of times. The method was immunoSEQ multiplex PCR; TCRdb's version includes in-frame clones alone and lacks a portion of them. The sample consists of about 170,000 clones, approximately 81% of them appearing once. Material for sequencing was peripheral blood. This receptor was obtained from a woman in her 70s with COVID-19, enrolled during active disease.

The CDR3 bases are TGCGCCAGCAGCCTAGGACAGGGCCCTAGCACAGATACGCAGTATTTT. This encodes CASSLGQGPSTDTQYF. The chain links TRBV5-1 to TRBJ2-3; 8 bases map to TRBD1. The CDR3 is 16 residues long. V shed 4 bases, J shed 0 bases, and the junction held 7 bases outside the gene matches. Germline V CDR1 and CDR2: SGHRS, YFSETQ.